This TCR beta chain was captured by sequencing in a study of blood T cell repertoires in COVID-19. For the study at large: T cells, B-cell-depleted T cells, or PBMCs supplied cDNA or gDNA.

The CDR3 totals 14 residues. The junction had 2 bases not matched to a gene; V was cut back by 4 bases and J by 3 bases. Germline assignment: CDR1 MNHEY and CDR2 SVGAGI. Generated by immunoSEQ multiplex PCR, the TCRdb table keeps only in-frame clones and is missing some. The table has about 230,000 clones, around nine tenths seen once. Sample: peripheral blood. The receptor was isolated from a woman aged 18-29 years who had recovered from COVID-19. The chain employs TRBV6-5 and TRBJ2-3; 9 positions agree with TRBD2. Here the CDR3 reads CASSSSGTTDTQYF. CDR3 nucleotides: TGTGCCAGCAGTTCTAGCGGGACGACAGATACGCAGTATTTT.